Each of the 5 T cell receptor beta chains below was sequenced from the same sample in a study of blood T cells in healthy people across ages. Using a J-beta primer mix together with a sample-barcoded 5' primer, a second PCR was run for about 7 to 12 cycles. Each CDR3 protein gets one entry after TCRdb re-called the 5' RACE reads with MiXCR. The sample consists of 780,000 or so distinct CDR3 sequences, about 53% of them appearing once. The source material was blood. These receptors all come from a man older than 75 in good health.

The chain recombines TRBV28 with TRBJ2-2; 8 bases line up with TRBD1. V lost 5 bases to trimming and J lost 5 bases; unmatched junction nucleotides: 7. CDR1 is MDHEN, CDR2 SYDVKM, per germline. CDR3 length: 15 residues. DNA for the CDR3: TGTGCCAGCAGTGTCCAGGGGGCGCGGACCGGGGAGCTGTTTTTT. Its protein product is CASSVQGARTGELFF.

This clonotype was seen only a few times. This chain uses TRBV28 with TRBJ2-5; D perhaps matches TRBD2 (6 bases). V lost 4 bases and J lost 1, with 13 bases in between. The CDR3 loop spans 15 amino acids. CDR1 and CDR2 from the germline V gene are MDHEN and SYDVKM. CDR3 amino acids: CASSSTRDGQETQYF. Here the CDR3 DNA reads TGTGCCAGCAGTTCCACGCGGGACGGCCAAGAGACCCAGTACTTC.

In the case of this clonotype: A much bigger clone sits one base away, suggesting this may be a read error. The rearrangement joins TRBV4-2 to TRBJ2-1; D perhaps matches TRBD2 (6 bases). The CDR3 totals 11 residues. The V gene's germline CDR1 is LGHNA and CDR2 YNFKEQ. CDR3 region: CANSVADEQFF. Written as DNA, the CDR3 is TGTGCCAACAGCGTAGCGGATGAGCAGTTCTTC.

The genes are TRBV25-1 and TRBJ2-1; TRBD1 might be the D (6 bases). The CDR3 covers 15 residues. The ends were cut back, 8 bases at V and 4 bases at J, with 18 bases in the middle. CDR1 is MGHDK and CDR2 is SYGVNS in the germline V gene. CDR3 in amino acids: CASLRQESFYNEQFF. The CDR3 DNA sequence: TGTGCCAGCCTGAGACAGGAAAGTTTTTACAATGAGCAGTTCTTC.

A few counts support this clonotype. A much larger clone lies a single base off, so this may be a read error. CDR3 bases: TGCAGGGCTAGGTACAATGAGCAGTTCTTC. Its protein product is CRARYNEQFF. The chain combines TRBV20-1 with TRBJ2-1; no firm D call. The CDR3 is 10 amino acids. Germline assignment: CDR1 DFQATT and CDR2 SNEGSKA (reference sequence).